The entry below gives a single T cell receptor beta chain sequence along with its context. Germline V lookup: CDR1 SQVTM, CDR2 ANQGSEA. Trimming took 7 bases from V and 6 from J; bases not matched to a gene: 12. The length of the CDR3 is 15 residues. Each sample gave at least 6.5 million isolated PBMCs. This entry belongs to a study of blood T cells in healthy people across ages. A second PCR of roughly 6 to 12 cycles used a sample-barcoded 5' primer and a J-beta primer mix. TCRdb reprocessed the 5' RACE reads with MiXCR, giving one entry per CDR3 protein. The sample carries 630,000 or so distinct CDR3 sequences, approximately 29% recorded once.

This chain uses TRBV29-1 with TRBJ2-7; 13 bases are a match to TRBD2. Sequenced material: blood. The sequence was collected from a woman at least 80 years old in good health. CDR3 protein: CSAKGTSGKSGEQYF. In DNA form, the CDR3 reads TGCAGCGCAAAGGGGACTAGCGGGAAAAGCGGCGAGCAGTACTTC.